This is a list of T cell receptor beta chains from one sample in a study of cytomegalovirus exposure and HLA in healthy donors. Profiling relied on immunoSEQ multiplex PCR, and the TCRdb table lists in-frame clones only, not all of them. The sample records fewer than 250,000 clones, roughly 90% being singletons. Material: PBMCs. Every receptor here comes from a boy between 2 and 10 years old in good health and CMV-seronegative. Both conserved end residues are part of each CDR3. The D gene is left open where the match is weak. Not every row has a clone size; where given, it reads once, few, many or a size class.

d_call: .
clone_size: .
v_call: TRBV29-1
j_call: TRBJ1-1
cdr3_nt: TGCAGCGTTTCCCGAGGGCCTATGAACACTGAAGCTTTCTTT
cdr3_aa: CSVSRGPMNTEAFF

d_call: TRBD2
clone_size: .
v_call: TRBV7-9
j_call: TRBJ2-7
cdr3_nt: TGTGCCAGCAGCGTTACTAGCGACGAGCAGTACTTC
cdr3_aa: CASSVTSDEQYF

d_call: TRBD2
clone_size: .
v_call: TRBV27
j_call: TRBJ2-3
cdr3_nt: TGTGCCAGCACCGGGACTAGCCGCACAGATACGCAGTATTTT
cdr3_aa: CASTGTSRTDTQYF

d_call: TRBD2
clone_size: .
v_call: TRBV12-5
j_call: TRBJ2-1
cdr3_nt: TGTGCTAGTGGTTTGGAATCCAAGGTGGAACGGGAGGCGGGGGGGAATGAGCAGTTCTTC
cdr3_aa: CASGLESKVEREAGGNEQFF

d_call: .
clone_size: .
v_call: TRBV27
j_call: TRBJ2-1
cdr3_nt: TGTGCCAGCAGGCGACAGGATAGTACTTTCTTC
cdr3_aa: CASRRQDSTFF

d_call: .
clone_size: .
v_call: TRBV14
j_call: TRBJ1-1
cdr3_nt: TGTGCCAGCAGCCGGGTCCTGGGAGTGGTGAACACTGAAGCTTTCTTT
cdr3_aa: CASSRVLGVVNTEAFF

d_call: .
clone_size: .
v_call: TRBV11-2
j_call: TRBJ1-5
cdr3_nt: TGTGCCAGCAGCTTAGTCCCAGGGATGGGCAATCAGCCCCAGCATTTT
cdr3_aa: CASSLVPGMGNQPQHF

d_call: .
clone_size: .
v_call: TRBV11-1
j_call: TRBJ2-7
cdr3_nt: TGTGCCAGCAGTTCGACGGGGTCCTACGAGCAGTACTTC
cdr3_aa: CASSSTGSYEQYF

d_call: TRBD2
clone_size: .
v_call: TRBV4-1
j_call: TRBJ2-7
cdr3_nt: TGCGCCAGCAGCCAAGCTGCGGGGGGCGCGATCTACGAGCAGTACTTC
cdr3_aa: CASSQAAGGAIYEQYF

d_call: .
clone_size: .
v_call: TRBV27
j_call: TRBJ1-5
cdr3_nt: TGTGCCAGCAGATGGGGCAGGGATGATCAGCCCCAGCATTTT
cdr3_aa: CASRWGRDDQPQHF

d_call: TRBD2
clone_size: .
v_call: TRBV7-3
j_call: TRBJ2-1
cdr3_nt: TGTGCCAGCAGCAAGAAACTAGCGGGAGCTAATGAGCAGTTCTTC
cdr3_aa: CASSKKLAGANEQFF

d_call: .
clone_size: few
v_call: TRBV5-4
j_call: TRBJ2-3
cdr3_nt: TGTGCCAGCAGCCCCGAGGAGTGGGCAGATACGCAGTATTTT
cdr3_aa: CASSPEEWADTQYF

d_call: .
clone_size: .
v_call: TRBV19
j_call: TRBJ1-6
cdr3_nt: TGTGCCAGTAGTATAGTCTTCGGTCATAGCTCCTATAATTCCCCCCTCCACTTT
cdr3_aa: CASSIVFGHSSYNSPLHF

d_call: .
clone_size: .
v_call: TRBV2
j_call: TRBJ1-4
cdr3_nt: TGTGCCAGCGGGGCGGGGGGCTTTAATGAAAAACTGTTTTTT
cdr3_aa: CASGAGGFNEKLFF

d_call: TRBD1
clone_size: .
v_call: TRBV9
j_call: TRBJ2-5
cdr3_nt: TGTGCCAGCAGCGAGACCGGGACAGAAGAGACCCAGTACTTC
cdr3_aa: CASSETGTEETQYF

d_call: TRBD1
clone_size: few
v_call: TRBV19
j_call: TRBJ2-1
cdr3_nt: TGTGCCAGTACCGAAGGGGACAGGGGATTCGGTGAGCAGTTCTTC
cdr3_aa: CASTEGDRGFGEQFF

d_call: TRBD1
clone_size: once
v_call: TRBV27
j_call: TRBJ2-7
cdr3_nt: TGTGCCAGCAGTCCCTGGGACAGGGGAGGTGAGCAGTACTTC
cdr3_aa: CASSPWDRGGEQYF

d_call: TRBD2
clone_size: .
v_call: TRBV7-8
j_call: TRBJ2-5
cdr3_nt: TGTGCCAGCAGCCCCCTAGCGGGAGGGACAGAGACCCAGTACTTC
cdr3_aa: CASSPLAGGTETQYF

d_call: TRBD1
clone_size: .
v_call: TRBV27
j_call: TRBJ2-7
cdr3_nt: TGTGCCAGCAGCCAAGACAGGGGGGGCTACGAGCAGTACTTC
cdr3_aa: CASSQDRGGYEQYF

d_call: .
clone_size: once
v_call: TRBV6-1
j_call: TRBJ1-2
cdr3_nt: TGTGCCAGCCATCCCTGGGCAGGCAGGGACTATGGCTACACCTTC
cdr3_aa: CASHPWAGRDYGYTF

d_call: TRBD2
clone_size: .
v_call: TRBV5-1
j_call: TRBJ2-5
cdr3_nt: TGCGCCAGCAGTGGGCGGGGGGAAGAGACCCAGTACTTC
cdr3_aa: CASSGRGEETQYF

d_call: TRBD1
clone_size: .
v_call: TRBV28
j_call: TRBJ2-5
cdr3_nt: TGTGCCAGCAGCCTTAGGGGGACAGGAGAGACCCAGTACTTC
cdr3_aa: CASSLRGTGETQYF

d_call: .
clone_size: once
v_call: TRBV2
j_call: TRBJ2-1
cdr3_nt: TGTGCCAGCAGTGAAGCACGCGGCTACAATGAGCAGTTCTTC
cdr3_aa: CASSEARGYNEQFF

d_call: TRBD1
clone_size: .
v_call: TRBV19
j_call: TRBJ2-7
cdr3_nt: TGTGCCAGTAGTTCTTCGGACAGGGGCCGAAATTACGAGCAGTACTTC
cdr3_aa: CASSSSDRGRNYEQYF

d_call: .
clone_size: .
v_call: TRBV5-1
j_call: TRBJ2-1
cdr3_nt: TGCGCCAGCAGCTACAATGGCGGGGCGGCCTACAATGAGCAGTTCTTC
cdr3_aa: CASSYNGGAAYNEQFF

d_call: .
clone_size: once
v_call: TRBV6-6
j_call: TRBJ2-5
cdr3_nt: TGTGCCAGCAGTTACGGGGGCCTTTCCTACCAAGAGACCCAGTACTTC
cdr3_aa: CASSYGGLSYQETQYF

d_call: TRBD2
clone_size: .
v_call: TRBV28
j_call: TRBJ2-1
cdr3_nt: TGTGCCAGCAGTTTATCCCTCGGGGGGGTTTCCTACAATGAGCAGTTCTTC
cdr3_aa: CASSLSLGGVSYNEQFF

d_call: TRBD1
clone_size: .
v_call: TRBV5-1
j_call: TRBJ2-7
cdr3_nt: TGCGCCAGCAGCTTTCAGGGACAGGGCCTAACCTACGAGCAGTACTTC
cdr3_aa: CASSFQGQGLTYEQYF

d_call: TRBD1
clone_size: .
v_call: TRBV9
j_call: TRBJ2-7
cdr3_nt: TGTGCCAGCAGCCCCAAGTCCGGGACAGGGAATACCGAGCAGTACTTC
cdr3_aa: CASSPKSGTGNTEQYF

d_call: .
clone_size: .
v_call: TRBV14
j_call: TRBJ2-7
cdr3_nt: TGTGCCAGCAGCGGGGCTGCCGGAACGGGCGAGCAGTACTTC
cdr3_aa: CASSGAAGTGEQYF

d_call: .
clone_size: .
v_call: TRBV2
j_call: TRBJ2-3
cdr3_nt: TGTGCCAGCAGAGCCCTACAGCTACCCTTTTTGGATACGCAGTATTTT
cdr3_aa: CASRALQLPFLDTQYF

d_call: .
clone_size: .
v_call: TRBV19
j_call: TRBJ2-7
cdr3_nt: TGTGCCAGTAGTATAGTTGTCGGGAGCTCCTACGAGCAGTACTTC
cdr3_aa: CASSIVVGSSYEQYF

d_call: TRBD1
clone_size: once
v_call: TRBV5-6
j_call: TRBJ2-7
cdr3_nt: TGTGTCAGCAGCATGGGACAGACCTACGAGCAGTACTTC
cdr3_aa: CVSSMGQTYEQYF

d_call: TRBD1
clone_size: .
v_call: TRBV11-3
j_call: TRBJ1-3
cdr3_nt: TGTGCCAGCAGCTCCGGACAGGGGGCTGGAAACACCATATATTTT
cdr3_aa: CASSSGQGAGNTIYF

d_call: .
clone_size: .
v_call: TRBV28
j_call: TRBJ1-2
cdr3_nt: TGTGCCAGCAGTCGACAAGGCTATGGCTACACCTTC
cdr3_aa: CASSRQGYGYTF

d_call: .
clone_size: .
v_call: TRBV5-4
j_call: TRBJ2-5
cdr3_nt: TGTGCCAGCAGCTTGACGAAGTTAGCGCAAGAGACCCAGTACTTC
cdr3_aa: CASSLTKLAQETQYF

d_call: TRBD2
clone_size: .
v_call: TRBV7-3
j_call: TRBJ2-2
cdr3_nt: TGTGCCAGCAGCCTGACTAGCGGGAACACCGGGGAGCTGTTTTTT
cdr3_aa: CASSLTSGNTGELFF

d_call: .
clone_size: .
v_call: TRBV27
j_call: TRBJ2-7
cdr3_nt: TGTGCCAGCAGTTTTGGACAGCACTACGAGCAGTACTTC
cdr3_aa: CASSFGQHYEQYF

d_call: TRBD1
clone_size: .
v_call: TRBV15
j_call: TRBJ1-2
cdr3_nt: TGTGCCACCAGCTCAGACAGGGATGGCTACACCTTC
cdr3_aa: CATSSDRDGYTF

d_call: .
clone_size: .
v_call: TRBV5-1
j_call: TRBJ2-7
cdr3_nt: TGCGCCAGCAGCCCAAACTTAGATTCCGGGAGAATAATCTACGAGCAGTACTTC
cdr3_aa: CASSPNLDSGRIIYEQYF

d_call: .
clone_size: once
v_call: TRBV27
j_call: TRBJ1-1
cdr3_nt: TGTGCCAGCAGGATCATCGGCGGTGATACTGAAGCTTTCTTT
cdr3_aa: CASRIIGGDTEAFF

d_call: .
clone_size: .
v_call: TRBV5-1
j_call: TRBJ2-3
cdr3_nt: TGCGCCAGCAGTCCAATGGGACTTTCAGATACGCAGTATTTT
cdr3_aa: CASSPMGLSDTQYF

d_call: TRBD2
clone_size: few
v_call: TRBV6-1
j_call: TRBJ2-3
cdr3_nt: TGTGCCAGCAGGGTCCTCGCGGGAGGGGCAGATACGCAGTATTTT
cdr3_aa: CASRVLAGGADTQYF

d_call: .
clone_size: .
v_call: TRBV29-1
j_call: TRBJ2-7
cdr3_nt: TGCAGCGTTGAGGCCAGTGACTCCTACGAGCAGTACTTC
cdr3_aa: CSVEASDSYEQYF

d_call: TRBD1
clone_size: .
v_call: TRBV6-1
j_call: TRBJ1-1
cdr3_nt: TGTGCCAGCAGTGAAAAAAGACAGGGGCCGAACACTGAAGCTTTCTTT
cdr3_aa: CASSEKRQGPNTEAFF

d_call: .
clone_size: .
v_call: TRBV11-2
j_call: TRBJ2-7
cdr3_nt: TGTGCCAGCAGCTTAGACATCTACGAGCAGTACTTC
cdr3_aa: CASSLDIYEQYF

d_call: .
clone_size: .
v_call: TRBV28
j_call: TRBJ2-7
cdr3_nt: TGTGCCAGCAGTCCACAGGCCTACGAGCAGTACTTC
cdr3_aa: CASSPQAYEQYF

d_call: .
clone_size: few
v_call: TRBV7-8
j_call: TRBJ1-5
cdr3_nt: TGTGCCAGCAGCCATAACCCGACAGACGGCAATCAGCCCCAGCATTTT
cdr3_aa: CASSHNPTDGNQPQHF

d_call: .
clone_size: once
v_call: TRBV19
j_call: TRBJ2-5
cdr3_nt: TGTGCCAGTAGTCTCCAGGGCCAAGAGACCCAGTACTTC
cdr3_aa: CASSLQGQETQYF

d_call: TRBD2
clone_size: .
v_call: TRBV19
j_call: TRBJ2-5
cdr3_nt: TGTGCCAGTAGTCCTAGCGGGAGGCAAGAGACCCAGTACTTC
cdr3_aa: CASSPSGRQETQYF

d_call: TRBD2
clone_size: once
v_call: TRBV5-6
j_call: TRBJ2-7
cdr3_nt: TGTGCCAGCAGCCCCTTCAGCGGGAGGGCCTACGAGCAGTACTTC
cdr3_aa: CASSPFSGRAYEQYF

d_call: TRBD2
clone_size: few
v_call: TRBV4-2
j_call: TRBJ2-1
cdr3_nt: TGTGCCAGCAGTCGACTGGGACTAGCGGGGGCGTCCCTCTACAATGAGCAGTTCTTC
cdr3_aa: CASSRLGLAGASLYNEQFF

d_call: TRBD1
clone_size: .
v_call: TRBV4-2
j_call: TRBJ2-6
cdr3_nt: TGTGCCAGCAGCCAAGTATCACAGGGGGCTACCTCTGGGGCCAACGTCCTGACTTTC
cdr3_aa: CASSQVSQGATSGANVLTF

d_call: TRBD1
clone_size: .
v_call: TRBV5-5
j_call: TRBJ2-7
cdr3_nt: TGTGCCAGCAGCACCGGGACAGGCACCTACGAGCAGTACTTC
cdr3_aa: CASSTGTGTYEQYF

d_call: .
clone_size: .
v_call: TRBV19
j_call: TRBJ1-5
cdr3_nt: TGTGCCAGTAGGGATCCTGGACCGGGAAGTCCCCAGCATTTT
cdr3_aa: CASRDPGPGSPQHF

d_call: .
clone_size: once
v_call: TRBV5-1
j_call: TRBJ1-1
cdr3_nt: TGCGCCAGCAGCACCTGGGACACCTTTAACACTGAAGCTTTCTTT
cdr3_aa: CASSTWDTFNTEAFF

d_call: TRBD1
clone_size: few
v_call: TRBV13
j_call: TRBJ1-2
cdr3_nt: TGTGCCAGCAGCCCCCAAACAGGGGTTATCGGCTACACCTTC
cdr3_aa: CASSPQTGVIGYTF

d_call: TRBD2
clone_size: .
v_call: TRBV5-1
j_call: TRBJ2-5
cdr3_nt: TGCGCCAGCAGCTTGATTGGGACTAGACAAGAGACCCAGTACTTC
cdr3_aa: CASSLIGTRQETQYF

d_call: .
clone_size: .
v_call: TRBV7-2
j_call: TRBJ1-1
cdr3_nt: TGTGCCAGCAGCTTAGGGGGGGGTCTACTAAACACTGAAGCTTTCTTT
cdr3_aa: CASSLGGGLLNTEAFF